This T cell receptor beta chain was recorded in a study of identical twins. Broader study findings: Some out-of-frame alpha sequences were shared by twins, and these showed excess low generation probability. Twin sharing of out-of-frame TCR alpha was underestimated by models in monozygotic pairs.

This CDR3 is built from 14 residues. Trimming left V 3 bases short and J 2 bases short, with 9 bases between. TCRdb reanalysed the 5' RACE reads using MiXCR and keeps one entry per CDR3 protein. This table holds about 690,000 distinct CDR3 sequences, less than 7% found once. This clonotype was seen ten or more times. What it binds is unknown. This clonotype originated in a man aged 18 to 29 in good health. The sequencing sample was made of naive T cells sorted from blood. V and J are TRBV12-3 or TRBV12-4 and TRBJ2-3; D gene unclear. This chain's CDR3 is CASSFRPDTDTQYF. In DNA, the CDR3 is TGTGCCAGCAGTTTCAGGCCCGACACAGATACGCAGTATTTT.